The source of this T cell receptor (beta chain) is a study of shared clonotypes between healthy human individuals. Looked up from germline, CDR1 is MDHEN and CDR2 is SYDVKM. CDR3 size: 13 residues. V was trimmed by 4 bases and J by 5 bases, leaving 8 bases between them. The method was immunoSEQ multiplex PCR; TCRdb's version includes in-frame clones alone and lacks a portion of them. The table has some 2,400,000 clones, 95% seen once. Sequencing used naive CD4+ T cells sorted from blood. Stated subset: CD45RA+ positively selected. The J gene is TRBJ2-2, the V gene TRBV28; D unclear. The sequence derives from a man aged 18 to 30 in good health. CDR3 bases: TGTGCCAGCAGTTATGGGCGAACCGGGGAGCTGTTTTTT. Amino acids: CASSYGRTGELFF.